This passage covers 20 T cell receptor beta chains from one sample sequenced in a study of T cell responses to AZD1222 COVID-19 vaccine. Profiling relied on immunoSEQ multiplex PCR, and the TCRdb table lists in-frame clones only, not all of them. This table has 120,000 or so clones, about 90% appearing once. The starting material was peripheral blood, obtained 28 days after the second AZD1222 dose. Source of these receptors: an adult who received the AZD1222 COVID-19 vaccine.

The V gene is TRBV9, the J gene TRBJ2-7; 8 nucleotides line up with TRBD1. V trimming: 0 bases; J trimming: 6 bases; junction bases outside the gene matches: 14. CDR1 SGDLS and CDR2 YYNGEE come from the germline V gene. This CDR3 spans 17 amino acids. DNA for the CDR3: TGTGCCAGCAGCGTAGCCGGCAGGGGGCATGTCCCGGCCGAGCAGTACTTC. It yields the protein CASSVAGRGHVPAEQYF.

The CDR3 loop reads CASSQGATEAFF. The CDR3 coding sequence is TGTGCCAGCTCACAGGGGGCGACTGAAGCTTTCTTT. V and J are TRBV18 and TRBJ1-1, with 7 bases aligning to TRBD1. The V segment lost 4 bases and the J segment 5 bases; nucleotides outside the gene matches: 1. Germline V gene sequence: CDR1 KGHSH, CDR2 LQKENI. The CDR3 covers 12 residues.

The CDR3 protein is CASSQNGNTIYF. The CDR3 nucleotides are TGTGCCAGCAGCCAAAATGGAAACACCATATATTTT. The chain carries TRBV6-6 and TRBJ1-3; D gene uncertain. The germline V gene encodes CDR1 MNHNY and CDR2 SVGAGI (reference sequence). The CDR3 has 12 residues. The V and J ends lost 6 bases and 3 bases respectively, with 6 bases between them.

V gene TRBV2 combines with J gene TRBJ1-5; 7 bases fit TRBD1. Per germline, CDR1 SNHLY and CDR2 FYNNEI. J lost 7 bases, V lost 3 bases, and 9 bases had no gene match. This CDR3 region has 15 residues. This chain's CDR3 is CASSDRVQGEQPQHF. The CDR3 DNA reads as TGTGCCAGCAGTGATAGGGTCCAGGGGGAACAGCCCCAGCATTTT.

In its sample, this clone was seen a few times. This chain uses TRBV15 with TRBJ1-2, with 7 bases that match TRBD1. In germline, CDR1 is LNHNV, CDR2 YYDKDF (reference sequence). The J segment lost 0 bases and the V segment lost 2 bases, leaving 12 bases of the junction unmatched. The CDR3 runs to 18 residues. CDR3 nucleotide sequence: TGTGCCACCAGCAGAAGATTGCAGGGGGAGACAACTAACTATGGCTACACCTTC. This sequence encodes CATSRRLQGETTNYGYTF.

This chain links TRBV2 with TRBJ1-1; D not resolved. The CDR3 is 14 amino acids. The V and J ends lost 5 bases and 5 bases respectively, with 15 bases between them. The V gene's germline CDR1 is SNHLY and CDR2 FYNNEI. The CDR3 spells CASSFREGSTEAFF. The CDR3 nucleotides read TGTGCCAGCAGTTTTAGGGAAGGGTCGACTGAAGCTTTCTTT.

V and J are TRBV19 and TRBJ2-2; TRBD1 agrees at 8 bases. J was trimmed by 1 base and V by 8 bases; bases with no gene match: 9. CDR1 and CDR2 from the germline V gene are LNHDA and SQIVND (reference sequence). There are 16 residues in the CDR3. In DNA form, the CDR3 reads TGTGCCAGTCATTACGGGGGACAGGTGAACACCGGGGAGCTGTTTTTT. Its translation is CASHYGGQVNTGELFF.

This chain uses TRBV29-1 with TRBJ2-3; either TRBD1 or TRBD2 may fit D (5 bases each). Looked up from germline, CDR1 is SQVTM and CDR2 is ANQGSEA. The CDR3 runs 13 residues. The CDR3 reads CTGRDALTDTQYF. DNA for the CDR3: TGCACCGGCAGGGACGCGCTCACAGATACGCAGTATTTT.

V usage is TRBV12-3 or TRBV12-4 and J usage is TRBJ2-2; no clear D. The CDR3 sequence is 13 residues long. Trimming took 5 bases from V and 5 from J, leaving 9 bases between them. This CDR3 reads CASSPTRTGELFF. The CDR3 nucleotides are TGTGCCAGCAGTCCGACCCGGACCGGGGAGCTGTTTTTT.

The CDR3 region is CASSLVGTANSPLHF. For the CDR3, the DNA is TGTGCCAGCAGCTTAGTCGGGACCGCGAATTCACCCCTCCACTTT. The chain carries TRBV11-2 and TRBJ1-6; TRBD1 is a possible D gene (5 bases). Germline V gives CDR1 SGHAT, CDR2 FQNNGV. The V and J ends lost 1 base and 7 bases respectively, with 11 bases between them. This CDR3 comprises 15 residues.

The genes are TRBV5-4 and TRBJ2-7, with 12 nucleotides matching TRBD2. CDR3 length: 14 amino acids. With V trimmed by 4 bases and J by 5 bases, 4 bases remained unmatched. Germline CDR1 SGHNT, CDR2 YYREEE (reference sequence). CDR3 coding DNA: TGTGCCAGCAGCCGACTAGCGGGAGAGAACGAGCAGTACTTC. Protein product: CASSRLAGENEQYF.

The genes are TRBV2 and TRBJ1-2; D call uncertain. Germline values: CDR1 SNHLY, CDR2 FYNNEI. V was cut by 6 bases and J by 0 bases, with 11 bases left in between. CDR3 length: 14 residues. This CDR3 reads CASRSSPSNYGYTF. The CDR3 DNA reads TGTGCCAGCAGGAGTTCTCCATCTAACTATGGCTACACCTTC.

The J gene is TRBJ1-1, the V gene TRBV18; D is uncertain. This CDR3 region has 14 residues. V shed 6 bases and J shed 8 bases, with 19 bases lying between them. Germline V gene data show CDR1 as KGHSH and CDR2 as LQKENI. The CDR3 region has the DNA TGTGCCAGCTCCAAGCTAGGGAACAGAGCAGAAGCTTTCTTT. The encoded protein is CASSKLGNRAEAFF.

The chain couples TRBV5-1 to TRBJ2-7; possible D gene TRBD1, 9 bases. The CDR3 consists of 14 residues. Trimming cost V 4 bases and J 4 bases, with 15 bases left between them. Germline V lookup: CDR1 SGHRS, CDR2 YFSETQ. CDR3 bases: TGCGCCAGCAGCGTAGCGGGACAGGGTTACGAGCAGTACTTC. Protein: CASSVAGQGYEQYF.

The rearrangement joins TRBV19 to TRBJ1-2; no clear D. CDR1 LNHDA and CDR2 SQIVND come from the germline V gene (reference sequence). Deletions cut 7 bases from V and 1 base from J, with 7 bases between. The CDR3 consists of 12 residues. The CDR3, as DNA: TGTGCCAGTACCGAGAATAACTATGGCTACACCTTC. Translated: CASTENNYGYTF.

This chain uses TRBV19 with TRBJ1-6, with D possibly TRBD1 on 6 matching bases. The V end was cut by 7 bases, the J end by 6 bases, with 16 bases between. This CDR3 has 15 amino acids. Looked up from germline, CDR1 is LNHDA and CDR2 is SQIVND (reference sequence). This CDR3 is CASTPSPQGNSPLHF. CDR3 in DNA: TGTGCCAGTACCCCCAGCCCACAGGGTAATTCACCCCTCCACTTT.

J is TRBJ1-1 and V is TRBV6-5, with D possibly being TRBD1 (5 bases). Trimming took off 7 bases at V and 7 bases at J, with 10 bases between the two ends. The CDR3 totals 11 residues. In germline, CDR1 is MNHEY, CDR2 SVGAGI. CDR3 sequence reads: CASTQGGEAFF. DNA of the CDR3: TGTGCCAGCACCCAGGGAGGTGAAGCTTTCTTT.

This chain uses TRBV27 with TRBJ2-1; D is undetermined. Germline assignment: CDR1 MNHEY and CDR2 SMNVEV (reference sequence). Trimming took 4 bases from V and 3 from J, leaving 7 bases between them. This CDR3 comprises 13 residues. DNA of the CDR3: TGTGCCAGCAGTTACTTTATCTACAATGAGCAGTTCTTC. This encodes CASSYFIYNEQFF.

The CDR3 reads CASSPSGLTYEQYF. CDR3 bases: TGTGCCAGCAGTCCGTCCGGGCTCACCTACGAGCAGTACTTC. The V call is TRBV28, the J call TRBJ2-7; D is unclear. The CDR3 is made up of 14 amino acids. Germline CDR1 reads MDHEN; CDR2 reads SYDVKM. With 5 bases removed from V and 2 bases from J, the gap between germline ends came to 13 bases.

V usage is TRBV5-1 and J usage is TRBJ1-3; D may be TRBD1 (5 bases). V lost 1 base and J lost 2, with 10 bases in between. The germline V gene has CDR1 SGHRS and CDR2 YFSETQ. The CDR3 runs 15 residues. CDR3: CASSLSRAPGNTIYF. CDR3 nucleotide sequence: TGCGCCAGCAGCTTGAGCAGGGCTCCTGGAAACACCATATATTTT.